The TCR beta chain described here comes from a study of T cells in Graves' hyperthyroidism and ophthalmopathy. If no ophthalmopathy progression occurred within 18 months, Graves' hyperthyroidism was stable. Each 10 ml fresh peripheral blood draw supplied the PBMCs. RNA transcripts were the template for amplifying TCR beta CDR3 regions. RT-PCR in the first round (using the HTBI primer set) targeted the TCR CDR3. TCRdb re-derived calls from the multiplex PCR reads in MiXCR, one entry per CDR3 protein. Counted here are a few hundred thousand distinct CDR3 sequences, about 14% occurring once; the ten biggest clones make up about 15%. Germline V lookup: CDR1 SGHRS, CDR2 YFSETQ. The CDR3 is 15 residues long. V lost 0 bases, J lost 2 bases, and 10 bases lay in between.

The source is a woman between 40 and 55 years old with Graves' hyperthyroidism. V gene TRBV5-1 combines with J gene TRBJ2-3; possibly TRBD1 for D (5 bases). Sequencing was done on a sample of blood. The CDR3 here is CASSLAPGSTDTQYF. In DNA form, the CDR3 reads TGCGCCAGCAGCTTGGCACCAGGGTCCACAGATACGCAGTATTTT.